This T cell receptor (beta chain) was sequenced in a study of radiotherapy plus CTLA-4 blockade in lung cancer. Germline V gene sequence: CDR1 SNHLY, CDR2 FYNNEI. The length of the CDR3 is 13 residues. Trimming removed 8 bases from V and 5 bases from J; junction bases left unmatched: 4. Assay used: immunoSEQ multiplex PCR; TCRdb lists only in-frame clones, some missing. In the table there are roughly 14,000 clones, about 89% of which are singletons. The chain has TRBV2 and TRBJ2-1, with TRBD1 matching over 9 bases. The source of this sequence is a human donor with non-small cell lung cancer that progressed on radiotherapy plus ipilimumab. Some clones in this sample may be carry-over from other donors' samples. Sequences were derived from peripheral blood, sampled from a patient treated with radiotherapy plus ipilimumab. DNA of the CDR3: TGTGCCAGCCCAAGACAGGGGGACAATGAGCAGTTCTTC. This encodes CASPRQGDNEQFF.